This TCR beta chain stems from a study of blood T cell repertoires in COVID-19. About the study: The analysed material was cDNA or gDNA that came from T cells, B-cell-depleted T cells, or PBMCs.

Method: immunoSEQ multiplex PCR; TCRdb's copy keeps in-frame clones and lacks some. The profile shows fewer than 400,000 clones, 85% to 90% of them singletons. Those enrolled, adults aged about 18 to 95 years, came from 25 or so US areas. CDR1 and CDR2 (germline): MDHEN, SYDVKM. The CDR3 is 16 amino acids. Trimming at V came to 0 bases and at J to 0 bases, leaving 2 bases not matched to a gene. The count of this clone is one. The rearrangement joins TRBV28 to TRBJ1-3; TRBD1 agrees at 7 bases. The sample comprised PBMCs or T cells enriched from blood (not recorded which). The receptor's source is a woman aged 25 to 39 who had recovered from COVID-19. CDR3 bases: TGTGCCAGCAGTTTATGGACAGGGAACTCTGGAAACACCATATATTTT. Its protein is CASSLWTGNSGNTIYF.